The source of this TCR beta chain is a study of CD8+CD57+ T cells in acquired aplastic anemia. Study information: Recorded DNA amounts for sorted CD4+ and CD8+ cells had an average of around 3.5 ug. On average, healthy donors gave around 9.8 million reads for CD4+ cells.

With respect to this clonotype: The antigen remains undetermined.

Investigators profiled TCR beta VDJ and CDR3 from genomic DNA template. TCRdb re-called the reads with MiXCR, one entry per CDR3 protein. In the table there are roughly 170,000 distinct CDR3 sequences, about 64% of which are singletons. The ends lost 5 bases at V and 5 bases at J; junction bases unmatched: 9. The germline V gene encodes CDR1 SGHTA and CDR2 FQGNSA. CDR3 length: 15 amino acids. Study outcomes and limitations: CD8+ Simpson's diversity did not differ significantly between patients and controls. Around 29 shared CD8+ CDR3s appeared highly expressed within patients' immunodominant clones.

This clonotype originated in a human donor in good health. The chain joins TRBV7-2 to TRBJ2-7, with TRBD2 matching over 10 bases. The source material was sorted CD4+, CD8+, or CD8+CD57+ T cells (not recorded which) from PBMCs. The DNA for the CDR3 is TGTGCCAGCAGCCAGCCGGGACTAGCGATCCACGAGCAGTACTTC. Translated: CASSQPGLAIHEQYF.